This T cell receptor (beta chain) was sequenced in a study of blood T cells in healthy people across ages. The CDR3 has 14 amino acids. V shed 2 bases and J shed 4 bases, with 11 bases lying between them. From germline, CDR1 is KGHDR and CDR2 SFDVKD. PCR was performed a second time for roughly 7 to 12 cycles using a sample-barcoded 5' primer and a J-beta primer mix. TCRdb re-derived calls from the 5' RACE reads in MiXCR, one entry per CDR3 protein. Of some 1.8 million distinct CDR3 sequences in the sample, roughly two fifths are singletons; the top ten hold roughly 23%. The clonotype originates from a human donor in good health. V and J are TRBV24-1 and TRBJ2-7; D may be TRBD1 (6 bases). The specimen was blood. CDR3 residues: CATSDSGHRYEQYF. The CDR3 nucleotides read TGTGCCACCAGTGATTCGGGACACAGATACGAGCAGTACTTC.